Following are 27 T cell receptor beta chains from one sample sequenced in a study of cytomegalovirus exposure and HLA in healthy donors (dated by TCRdb to between 2016 and 2019). Library preparation was by the immunoSEQ multiplex PCR assay. A mixture of 60 forward primers for TCR Vbeta segments and 13 reverse primers for TCR Jbeta segments was used in the multiplex PCR. TCRdb's version of the immuneACCESS table is confined to in-frame rearrangements and falls short of the full clone set. An unresolved V gene accounts for under half of the shortfall where checked; the remainder is of unknown origin. The table kept for this sample lists about 200,000 clones. Approximately 6.9% of the sample is held by the ten biggest clonotypes. Sequenced: PBMCs. Receptor source: a man aged 25-45 years in good health and CMV-seronegative.

The chain uses TRBV6-4 and TRBJ2-3; 11 nucleotides agree with TRBD2. J lost 2 bases, V lost 0 bases, and 1 base had no gene match. The CDR3 loop spans 16 amino acids. Germline lookup yields CDR1 MRHNA and CDR2 SNTAGT. CDR3 amino acids: CASSDSSGGATDTQYF. The CDR3 DNA follows: TGTGCCAGCAGTGACTCTAGCGGGGGGGCCACAGATACGCAGTATTTT.

The chain joins TRBV11-3 to TRBJ2-5; possibly TRBD2 for D (6 bases). The DNA end lines up better with TRBJ2-7; the J call may be wrong. Germline V lookup: CDR1 SGHNT, CDR2 YENEEA. The CDR3 extends over 14 amino acids. CDR3 nucleotides: TGTGCCAGCAGCTCCCGGGACTCAGCCTACGAGCAGTACTTC. The encoded protein is CASSSRDSAYEQYF.

V is TRBV15 and J is TRBJ1-1, with 7 bases fitting TRBD1. V shed 3 bases and J 4 bases; nucleotides not matched to a gene: 5. Germline lookup yields CDR1 LNHNV and CDR2 YYDKDF (reference sequence). The CDR3 contains 14 residues. CDR3 sequence: CATSRRQGPTEAFF. Here the CDR3 DNA reads TGTGCCACCAGCAGGAGACAGGGTCCCACTGAAGCTTTCTTT.

The chain joins TRBV19 to TRBJ2-6, with 8 bases that match TRBD1. The CDR3 is 15 amino acids. The J segment lost 2 bases and the V segment lost 7 bases, leaving 4 bases of the junction unmatched. Germline CDR1 LNHDA, CDR2 SQIVND (reference sequence). The CDR3 nucleotides are TGTGCCAGTAACGACAGGGGAGCTGGGGCCAACGTCCTGACTTTC. Amino acids: CASNDRGAGANVLTF.

V is TRBV2 and J is TRBJ2-5, with TRBD2 as a possible D gene (5 bases). The CDR3 has 14 residues. CDR1 and CDR2 (germline): SNHLY, FYNNEI. Trimming removed 0 bases from V and 4 bases from J, with 9 bases in between. CDR3 loop: CASSEALRGETQYF. For the CDR3, the DNA is TGTGCCAGCAGTGAAGCGCTTCGGGGAGAGACCCAGTACTTC.

This chain connects TRBV27 to TRBJ2-5, with 9 bases matching TRBD2. Matching the DNA end better, TRBJ2-7 makes the J call doubtful. Germline CDR1 reads MNHEY; CDR2 reads SMNVEV (reference sequence). This CDR3 has 15 amino acids. The CDR3 loop reads CASSSSLAGRNEQYF. Here the CDR3 DNA reads TGTGCCAGCAGTTCATCACTAGCGGGTCGGAACGAGCAGTACTTC.

V usage is TRBV5-8 and J usage is TRBJ1-1, with 8 bases that match TRBD1. The trim removed 0 bases at V and 4 bases at J, leaving 2 bases unmatched. CDR1 SGHTS and CDR2 YDEGEE come from the germline V gene. This CDR3 spans 14 amino acids. CDR3 protein: CASSLGTGITEAFF. The CDR3 DNA reads as TGTGCCAGCAGCTTGGGGACAGGGATCACTGAAGCTTTCTTT.

V and J are TRBV2 and TRBJ2-5; D gene ambiguous. This CDR3 spans 13 amino acids. Germline V gene sequence: CDR1 SNHLY, CDR2 FYNNEI. The V end was cut by 4 bases, the J end by 6 bases, with 12 bases between. Here the CDR3 reads CASSVALRKTQYF. As DNA, the CDR3 is TGTGCCAGCAGTGTTGCCCTCAGGAAGACCCAGTACTTC.

The CDR3: CASSVGLSGADTQYF. CDR3 DNA sequence: TGTGCCAGCAGCGTAGGACTCTCCGGAGCGGATACGCAGTATTTT. The chain recombines TRBV5-8 with TRBJ2-3, with D possibly matching TRBD2 (5 bases). The CDR3 spans 15 residues. V lost 4 bases and J 6 bases, leaving 18 bases between the germline ends. CDR1 is SGHTS and CDR2 is YDEGEE in the germline V gene.

The J gene is TRBJ1-2, the V gene TRBV9; TRBD1 matches 7 bases. The germline gives CDR1 SGDLS, CDR2 YYNGEE. The CDR3 totals 14 residues. V dropped 0 bases and J dropped 8; count of bases not matched to a gene: 7. This CDR3 reads CASSVGGGAGGYTF. For the CDR3, the DNA is TGTGCCAGCAGCGTAGGAGGGGGCGCTGGGGGCTACACCTTC.

The chain has TRBV30 and TRBJ1-5; the D is unclear. Germline CDR1 reads GTSNPN; CDR2 reads SVGIG (reference sequence). Trimming left V 0 bases short and J 6 bases short, with 12 bases between. The CDR3 sequence is 14 residues long. The CDR3 spells CAWSVRGGGQPQHF. CDR3 nucleotide sequence: TGTGCCTGGAGTGTGCGAGGCGGAGGTCAGCCCCAGCATTTT. The entire variable domain, with the rest obtained from reference TRBV30 and TRBJ1-5, is as follows: SQTIHQWPATLVQPVGSPLSLECTVEGTSNPNLYWYRQAAGRGLQLLFYSVGIGQISSEVPQNLSASRPQDRQFILSSKKLLLSDSGFYLCAWSVRGGGQPQHFGDGTRLSIL.

The chain is built from TRBV7-2 and TRBJ1-2; TRBD1 matches 7 bases. The CDR3 is 16 amino acids. V lost 5 bases, J lost 4 bases, and 13 bases stayed unmatched. Germline V gene sequence: CDR1 SGHTA, CDR2 FQGNSA. Here the CDR3 reads CASSLQTTGFFYGYTF. The CDR3 nucleotides are TGTGCCAGCAGCCTCCAAACGACAGGGTTTTTCTATGGCTACACCTTC. Filled out from reference TRBV7-2 and TRBJ1-2, the complete variable domain reads GAGVSQSPSNKVTEKGKDVELRCDPISGHTALYWYRQSLGQGLEFLIYFQGNSAPDKSGLPSDRFSAERTGGSVSTLTIQRTQQEDSAVYLCASSLQTTGFFYGYTFGSGTRLTVV.

The chain combines TRBV30 with TRBJ2-1; TRBD1 matches 8 bases. The CDR3 is made up of 15 amino acids. V shed 2 bases and J 3 bases; nucleotides not matched to a gene: 6. The germline V gene encodes CDR1 GTSNPN and CDR2 SVGIG (reference sequence). CDR3 bases: TGTGCCTGGAGTCGGCGAACAGGGGGCTACAATGAGCAGTTCTTC. It specifies CAWSRRTGGYNEQFF.

The chain has TRBV18 and TRBJ1-1, with D perhaps matching TRBD1 (5 bases). V lost 4 bases, J lost 2 bases, and 23 bases lay in between. The germline gives CDR1 KGHSH, CDR2 LQKENI. This CDR3 is built from 18 residues. The CDR3 spells CASSQTLGGWTSNTEAFF. The DNA of the CDR3 is TGTGCCAGCTCACAGACCCTCGGGGGTTGGACGTCTAACACTGAAGCTTTCTTT.

The V call is TRBV14, the J call TRBJ2-7; TRBD2 might be the D (5 bases). Trimming removed 0 bases from V and 4 bases from J, with 13 bases in between. The CDR3 is 15 amino acids. The germline V gene encodes CDR1 SGHDN and CDR2 FVKESK. The CDR3 bases are TGTGCCAGCAGCCAAGATCGGTCGGGGTGGTACGAGCAGTACTTC. Its protein product is CASSQDRSGWYEQYF. Looking up the rest from reference TRBV14 and TRBJ2-7 gives the full variable domain: EAGVTQFPSHSVIEKGQTVTLRCDPISGHDNLYWYRRVMGKEIKFLLHFVKESKQDESGMPNNRFLAERTGGTYSTLKVQPAELEDSGVYFCASSQDRSGWYEQYFGPGTRLTVT.

CDR3 loop: CASSWGAGGPQEQYF. CDR3 DNA sequence: TGCGCCAGCAGCTGGGGAGCGGGAGGGCCACAAGAGCAGTACTTC. The chain employs TRBV5-1 and TRBJ2-7; 10 bases are a match to TRBD2. With V trimmed by 3 bases and J by 7 bases, 10 bases remained unmatched. The CDR3 sequence is 15 residues long. Germline V gene data show CDR1 as SGHRS and CDR2 as YFSETQ.

The chain has TRBV21-1 and TRBJ1-5; the table's D call of TRBD1 was not tested on the DNA. TRBV21-1 is tagged as a pseudogene. The CDR3 contains 16 residues. The CDR3 DNA follows: TGTGCCAGCAGCGCCGGACAGGGACAGGTCGAGCAGCCCCAGCATTTT. Its translation: CASSAGQGQVEQPQHF.

V is TRBV19 and J is TRBJ1-1; 8 nucleotides align to TRBD1. Germline V gene sequence: CDR1 LNHDA, CDR2 SQIVND (reference sequence). V dropped 5 bases and J dropped 4; count of bases not matched to a gene: 12. The CDR3 spans 16 residues. In nucleotides, the CDR3 is TGTGCCAGTAGTCGCCTTACAGGGGGACGCTCCACTGAAGCTTTCTTT. This encodes CASSRLTGGRSTEAFF.

Notes on this clone: In this CDR3 the conserved last residue, phenylalanine or tryptophan, is missing, so a read error is likely. The V and J genes are TRBV4-1 and TRBJ1-2, with D perhaps TRBD1 (6 bases). Trimming pared 5 bases from V and 4 bases from J, leaving 17 bases between. The length of the CDR3 is 15 residues. Germline CDR1 and CDR2: MGHRA and YSYEKL. The CDR3, as DNA: TGCGCCAGCAGCGCAGGAGTGGGGGCCGTCTATGGCTACACCTCC. Its translation is CASSAGVGAVYGYTS.

The gene calls are TRBV9 and TRBJ1-6, with 7 positions matching TRBD1. Germline CDR1 and CDR2: SGDLS and YYNGEE. This CDR3 has 12 residues. The V gene end was trimmed by 1 base and the J gene end by 13 bases; junction bases not matched to a gene: 2. The CDR3 spells CASSVTGAPLHF. In DNA, the CDR3 is TGTGCCAGCAGCGTAACAGGGGCGCCCCTCCACTTT.

The J gene is TRBJ1-5, the V gene TRBV15; TRBD1 matches 7 bases. CDR1 is LNHNV, CDR2 YYDKDF, per germline (reference sequence). The CDR3 runs 16 residues. With 1 base clipped from V and 3 bases from J, the junction kept 6 bases outside the gene matches. In DNA, the CDR3 is TGTGCCACCAGCAGAGTAAAGGGGACAGTCAATCAGCCCCAGCATTTT. This encodes CATSRVKGTVNQPQHF.

The rearrangement joins TRBV11-2 to TRBJ2-7; no reliable D call. Germline V gene lookup returns CDR1 SGHAT and CDR2 FQNNGV. Trimming removed 0 bases at V and 9 bases at J, with 18 bases between. The CDR3 has 15 residues. CDR3 region: CASSLEPTHRSAQYF. Written as DNA, the CDR3 is TGTGCCAGCAGCTTAGAGCCCACCCACCGGAGTGCGCAGTACTTC.

The DNA of the CDR3 is TGTGCCAGCAGCTTGGCACCAACAGGGGGCGCGGACAATGAGCAGTTCTTC. Protein sequence: CASSLAPTGGADNEQFF. The J gene is TRBJ2-1, the V gene TRBV5-4; 9 bases are a match to TRBD1. V lost 0 bases to trimming and J lost 5 bases; unmatched junction nucleotides: 9. Germline lookup yields CDR1 SGHNT and CDR2 YYREEE (reference sequence). The CDR3 covers 17 residues.

This rearrangement joins TRBV30 to TRBJ1-4, with D unclear. The length of the CDR3 is 11 residues. CDR1 GTSNPN and CDR2 SVGIG come from the germline V gene (reference sequence). Deletions cut 1 base from V and 9 bases from J, with 6 bases between. CDR3 sequence reads: CAWSASKKLFF. The DNA of the CDR3 is TGTGCCTGGAGTGCATCAAAAAAACTGTTTTTT.

The rearrangement uses TRBV5-8 and TRBJ1-4, with a tentative D call TRBD1 (5 bases). The CDR3 contains 16 residues. CDR1 SGHTS and CDR2 YDEGEE come from the germline V gene. The V end was cut by 4 bases, the J end by 3 bases, with 16 bases between. This CDR3 reads CASSEGEASPNEKLFF. For the CDR3, the DNA is TGTGCCAGCAGCGAAGGGGAAGCCTCTCCTAATGAAAAACTGTTTTTT.

J is TRBJ2-6 and V is TRBV27; tentatively, D is TRBD1 (5 bases). In germline, CDR1 is MNHEY, CDR2 SMNVEV (reference sequence). The CDR3 has 18 residues. Trimming stripped 5 bases from V and 2 bases from J, with 19 bases between. In DNA form, the CDR3 reads TGTGCCAGCAGTCAAAAGACAGAGATTGTAGCTGGGGCCAACGTCCTGACTTTC. Its translation: CASSQKTEIVAGANVLTF. The full variable domain, in which reference TRBV27 and TRBJ2-6 provide the parts outside the CDR3, is EAQVTQNPRYLITVTGKKLTVTCSQNMNHEYMSWYRQDPGLGLRQIYYSMNVEVTDKGDVPEGYKVSRKEKRNFPLILESPSPNQTSLYFCASSQKTEIVAGANVLTFGAGSRLTVL.

The chain is built from TRBV6-1 and TRBJ2-7, with 7 nucleotides matching TRBD1. Looked up from germline, CDR1 is MNHNS and CDR2 is SASEGT. This CDR3 has 13 residues. The ends lost 5 bases at V and 6 bases at J; junction bases unmatched: 7. The CDR3 nucleotides read TGTGCCAGCAGTTATTCGACAGGGACCGAGCAGTACTTC. Its protein product is CASSYSTGTEQYF.